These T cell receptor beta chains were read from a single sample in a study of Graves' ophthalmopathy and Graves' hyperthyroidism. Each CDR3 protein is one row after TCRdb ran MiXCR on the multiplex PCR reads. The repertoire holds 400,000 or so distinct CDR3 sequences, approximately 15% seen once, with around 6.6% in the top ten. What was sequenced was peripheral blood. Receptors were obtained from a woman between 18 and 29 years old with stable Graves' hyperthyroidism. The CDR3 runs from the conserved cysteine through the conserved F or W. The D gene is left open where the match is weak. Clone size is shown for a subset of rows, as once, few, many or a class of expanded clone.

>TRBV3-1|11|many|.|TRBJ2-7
TGTGCCAGCAGCCAGGGACGAGAGCAGTACTTC
CASSQGREQYF
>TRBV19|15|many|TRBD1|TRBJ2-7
TGTGCCAGACCTCATGGGACAGGAGACCCCTACGAGCAGTACTTC
CARPHGTGDPYEQYF
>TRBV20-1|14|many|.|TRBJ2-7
TGCAGTGCTAGTGGGCAGCGTCTCTCCTACGAGCAGTACTTC
CSASGQRLSYEQYF
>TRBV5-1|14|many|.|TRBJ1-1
TGCGCCAGCGGAAGTTTCCCGGGCAACACTGAAGCTTTCTTT
CASGSFPGNTEAFF
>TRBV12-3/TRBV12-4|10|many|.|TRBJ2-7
TGTGCCAGCGGGGGCTACGAGCAGTACTTC
CASGGYEQYF
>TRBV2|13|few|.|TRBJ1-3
TGTGCCAGCACGAGGACCGAAGGAAACACCATATATTTT
CASTRTEGNTIYF
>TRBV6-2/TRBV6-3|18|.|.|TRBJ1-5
TGTGCCACTAAAGGGGCCGGGGGCCAGTTGTCCGGAAATCAGCCCCAGCATTTT
CATKGAGGQLSGNQPQHF
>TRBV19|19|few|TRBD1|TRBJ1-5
TGTGCCAGTAGTATAGGTTTAGGACAGGGGCAGTTTTGGAATCAGCCCCAGCATTTT
CASSIGLGQGQFWNQPQHF
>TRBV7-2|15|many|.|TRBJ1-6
TGTGCCAGCAGCTTTGAGAGCTCCTATAATTCACCCCTCCACTTT
CASSFESSYNSPLHF
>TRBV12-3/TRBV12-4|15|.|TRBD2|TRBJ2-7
TGTGCCAGCAGTTCAGGACTAGCGGGAGGGCGCGAGCAGTACTTC
CASSSGLAGGREQYF
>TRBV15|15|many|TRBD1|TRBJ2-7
TGTGCCACCAGCAGATCCCCCGGGACAGGGTTCGAGCAGTACTTC
CATSRSPGTGFEQYF
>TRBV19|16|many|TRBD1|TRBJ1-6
TGTGCCAGTAGCTTCCCGGGACAGGGGAGTAATTCACCCCTCCACTTT
CASSFPGQGSNSPLHF
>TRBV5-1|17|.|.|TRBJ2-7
TGCGCCAGCAGCTTTGGCGGGTCCACCTCGGCAGGCTACGAGCAGTACTTC
CASSFGGSTSAGYEQYF
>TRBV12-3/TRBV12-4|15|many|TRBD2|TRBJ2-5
TGTGCCAGCATTGCTAGCGGGGGGCCAGCCGAGACCCAGTACTTC
CASIASGGPAETQYF
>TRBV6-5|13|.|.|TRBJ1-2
TGTGCCAGCAGGCCTTCGGGTAACTATGGCTACACCTTC
CASRPSGNYGYTF
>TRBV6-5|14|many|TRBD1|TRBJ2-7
TGTGCCAGCAACCGACCGGGACAGTACTACGAGCAGTACTTC
CASNRPGQYYEQYF
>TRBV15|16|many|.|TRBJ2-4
TGTGCCACCAGCAGAGAGGGGATGGAAGCCAAAAACATTAAGTACTTC
CATSREGMEAKNIKYF
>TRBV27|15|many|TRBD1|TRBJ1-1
TGTGCCAGCAGTCCCAGGGACAGGGGGGGCACTGAAGCTTTCTTT
CASSPRDRGGTEAFF
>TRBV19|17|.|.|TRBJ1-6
TGTGCCAGTAGTATTATCTCAGTCCGGAAATATAATTCACCCCTCCACTTT
CASSIISVRKYNSPLHF
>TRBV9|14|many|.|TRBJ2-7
TGTGCCAGCAGCGTAGGGGGTAGCTTCTACGAGCAGTACTTC
CASSVGGSFYEQYF
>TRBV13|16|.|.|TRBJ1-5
TGTGCCAGCACCTGGGGCCGGGGGGATAGCAATCAGCCCCAGCATTTT
CASTWGRGDSNQPQHF
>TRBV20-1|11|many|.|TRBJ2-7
TGCAGTGCAGTGGACAGATACGAGCAGTACTTC
CSAVDRYEQYF
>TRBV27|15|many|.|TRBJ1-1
TGTGCCAGCAGTTTGCGAGGACTGATGAACACTGAAGCTTTCTTT
CASSLRGLMNTEAFF
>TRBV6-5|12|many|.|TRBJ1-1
TGTGCCAGCTGGTCAGGGTACACTGAAGCTTTCTTT
CASWSGYTEAFF
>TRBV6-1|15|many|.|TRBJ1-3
TGTGCCAGCACCCGAGACGCACTCTCTGGAAACACCATATATTTT
CASTRDALSGNTIYF
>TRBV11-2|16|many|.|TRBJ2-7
TGTGCCAGCAGCTATAACCCGGGGCAGGGGATCTACGAGCAGTACTTC
CASSYNPGQGIYEQYF
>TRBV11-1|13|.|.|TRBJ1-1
TGTGCCAGCAGCTTCCTCAACTCCCAAGAAGCTTTCTTT
CASSFLNSQEAFF
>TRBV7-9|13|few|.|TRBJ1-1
TGTGTCAGCAGCTTGACAGGGAACACTGAAGCTTTCTTT
CVSSLTGNTEAFF
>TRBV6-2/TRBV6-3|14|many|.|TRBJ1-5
TGTGCCAGCAGAGACCGTGGGCCACATCAGCCCCAGCATTTT
CASRDRGPHQPQHF
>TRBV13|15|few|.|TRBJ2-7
TGTGCCAGCAGCTTAAGGGGGTCACGAGCCTACGAGCAGTACTTC
CASSLRGSRAYEQYF
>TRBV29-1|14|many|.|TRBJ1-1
TGCAGCGTTGATCGTGAGGGATTAAGCACTGAAGCTTTCTTT
CSVDREGLSTEAFF
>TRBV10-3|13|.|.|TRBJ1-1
TGTGCCATCAGTGACAGAGAAAACACTGAAGCTTTCTTT
CAISDRENTEAFF
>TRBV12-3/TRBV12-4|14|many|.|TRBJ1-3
TGTGCCAGCAGGGGGGGCAGGGCTGGAAACACCATATATTTT
CASRGGRAGNTIYF
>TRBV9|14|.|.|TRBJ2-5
TGTGCCAGCAGCGTAGGTAGCGGCCAGGGTACCCAGTACTTC
CASSVGSGQGTQYF
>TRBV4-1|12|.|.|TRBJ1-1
TGCGCCAGTGGGGAGACGATGTTTGAAGCTTTCTTT
CASGETMFEAFF
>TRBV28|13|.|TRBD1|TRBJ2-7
TGTGCCAGCAGTTCCGGACAGGGTAGCGAGCAGTACTTC
CASSSGQGSEQYF
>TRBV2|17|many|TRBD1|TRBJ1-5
TGTGCCAGCAGTGCCCAGCAGGGGGCGATGAGCAATCAGCCCCAGCATTTT
CASSAQQGAMSNQPQHF
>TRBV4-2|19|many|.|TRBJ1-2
TGTGCCAGCAGCCAAGAGGACGGCACACTACACCCGCTTTCCTATGGCTACACCTTC
CASSQEDGTLHPLSYGYTF
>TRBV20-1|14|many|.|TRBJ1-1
TGCAGTGCTAGAGTTGGGCACATGAACACTGAAGCTTTCTTT
CSARVGHMNTEAFF
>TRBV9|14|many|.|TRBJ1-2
TGTGCCAGCAGCGGAACGGGACATCTCTATGGCTACACCTTC
CASSGTGHLYGYTF
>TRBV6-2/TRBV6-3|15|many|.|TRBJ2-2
TGTGCCAGCTCCAAACAGAGTATCAACACCGGGGAGCTGTTTTTT
CASSKQSINTGELFF
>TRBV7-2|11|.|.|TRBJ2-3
TGTGCCAGCAGCCAATATTATACGCAGTATTTT
CASSQYYTQYF
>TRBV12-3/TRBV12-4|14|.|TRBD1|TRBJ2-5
TGTGCCATCAACCGGGACAGGGTTGTAGAGACCCTGTACTTC
CAINRDRVVETLYF
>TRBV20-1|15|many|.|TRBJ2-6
TGCAGTGCTGGGGGCCTCTCCTCTGGGGCCAACGTCCTGACTTTC
CSAGGLSSGANVLTF
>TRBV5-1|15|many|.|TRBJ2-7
TGCGCCAGCAGCTTGGAGGTGGCCTCTTCCACCGAGCAGTACTTC
CASSLEVASSTEQYF
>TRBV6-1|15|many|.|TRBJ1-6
TGTGCCAGCAGTCCCCCTCGCGGCGATAATTCACCCCTCCACTTT
CASSPPRGDNSPLHF